The clone carrying this T cell receptor beta chain is a singleton in its sample. Its specificity is not known. The protocol was immunoSEQ multiplex PCR, while the TCRdb copy is restricted to in-frame clones and leaves out a portion. This sample yields 84,000 or so clones, of which over 85% are seen a single time; roughly 0.3% belongs to the top ten. Germline-derived CDR1 and CDR2 are SGHAT and FQNNGV. The V end was cut by 4 bases, the J end by 2 bases, with 19 bases between. The length of the CDR3 is 17 residues. These data originate in a study of graft-versus-host responses after intestinal transplantation. In the study overall: Transplants given to recipients were multivisceral, liver-intestinal, or isolated intestinal. General study findings and limits: Clonal ratios of graft-versus-host to host-versus-graft in allografts were high for patients exhibiting graft-donor T cell macrochimerism.

This TCR derives from a human donor who received an intestinal transplant. Specimen: unstimulated CD4+ T cells sorted from spleen or lymph node cells, collected before intestinal transplant. This chain joins TRBV11-2 and TRBJ2-3; D perhaps matches TRBD2 (6 bases). CDR3: CASSYRGRGPYTDTQYF. As DNA, the CDR3 is TGTGCCAGCAGCTACCGTGGGCGGGGACCTTACACAGATACGCAGTATTTT.